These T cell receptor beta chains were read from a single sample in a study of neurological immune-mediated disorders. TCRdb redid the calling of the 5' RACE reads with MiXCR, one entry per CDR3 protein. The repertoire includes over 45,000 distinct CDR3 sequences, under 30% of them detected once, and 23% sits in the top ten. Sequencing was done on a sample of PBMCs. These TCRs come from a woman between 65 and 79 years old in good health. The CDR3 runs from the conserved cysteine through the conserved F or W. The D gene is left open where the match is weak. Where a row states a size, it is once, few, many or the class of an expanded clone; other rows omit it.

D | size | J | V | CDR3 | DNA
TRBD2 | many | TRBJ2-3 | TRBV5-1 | CASSFELAGGADTQYF | TGCGCCAGCAGCTTTGAACTAGCGGGAGGCGCAGATACGCAGTATTTT
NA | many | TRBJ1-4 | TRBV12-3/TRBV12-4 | CASSLALGPANEKLFF | TGTGCCAGCAGTTTAGCGCTGGGGCCCGCTAATGAAAAACTGTTTTTT
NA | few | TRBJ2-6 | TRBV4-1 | CASSPDRGSVGANVLTF | TGCGCCAGCAGCCCGGACAGAGGCTCGGTTGGGGCCAACGTCCTGACTTTC
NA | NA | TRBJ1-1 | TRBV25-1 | CASGVGTEAFF | TGTGCCAGCGGCGTCGGCACTGAAGCTTTCTTT
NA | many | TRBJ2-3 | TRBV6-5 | CQTRGEYRDTDTQYF | TGTCAAACTAGGGGGGAGTATCGAGACACAGATACGCAGTATTTT
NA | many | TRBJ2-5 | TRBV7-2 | CASSPRQLQETQYF | TGTGCCAGCAGCCCTAGACAGCTACAAGAGACCCAGTACTTC
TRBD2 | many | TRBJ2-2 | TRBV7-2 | CASSFLGLAGAGELFF | TGTGCCAGCAGCTTTCTCGGACTAGCGGGGGCCGGGGAGCTGTTTTTT
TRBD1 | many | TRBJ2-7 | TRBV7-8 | CASSLILGQGAAYEQYF | TGTGCCAGCAGCTTAATTTTGGGACAGGGGGCCGCCTACGAGCAGTACTTC
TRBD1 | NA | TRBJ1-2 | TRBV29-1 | CSVEDLGTGEGYGYTF | TGCAGCGTTGAAGATCTTGGGACAGGGGAGGGTTATGGCTACACCTTC
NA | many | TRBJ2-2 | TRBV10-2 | CASRVSGELFF | TGCGCCAGCAGGGTCTCCGGGGAGCTGTTTTTT
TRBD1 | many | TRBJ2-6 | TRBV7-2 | CASSWRGQGASGANVLTF | TGTGCCAGCAGCTGGCGAGGACAGGGGGCGAGTGGGGCCAACGTCCTGACTTTC
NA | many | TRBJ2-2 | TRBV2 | CASMRDSNTGELFF | TGTGCCAGCATGCGTGACTCGAACACCGGGGAGCTGTTTTTT
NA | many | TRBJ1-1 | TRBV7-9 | CASSLAGGAHTEAFF | TGTGCCAGCAGCTTAGCTGGGGGGGCGCATACTGAAGCTTTCTTT
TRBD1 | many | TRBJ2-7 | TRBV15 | CATGRGRNGNEQYF | TGTGCCACGGGCAGGGGGCGAAATGGTAACGAGCAGTACTTC
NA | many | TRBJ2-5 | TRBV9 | CASSVGQTGSLQETQYF | TGTGCCAGCAGCGTAGGTCAGACCGGGAGCCTCCAAGAGACCCAGTACTTC
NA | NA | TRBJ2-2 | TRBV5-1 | CASRPGIENTGELFF | TGTGCCAGCAGGCCCGGGATAGAAAACACCGGGGAGCTGTTTTTT
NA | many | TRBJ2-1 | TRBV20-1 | CSARAGPLGNEQFF | TGCAGTGCTAGGGCCGGACCCCTGGGGAATGAGCAGTTCTTC
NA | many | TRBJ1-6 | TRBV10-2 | CASTGMIRGSSPLHF | TGCGCCAGCACCGGCATGATAAGAGGAAGTTCACCCCTCCACTTT
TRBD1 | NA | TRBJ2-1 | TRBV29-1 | CSGWTGGSNEQFF | TGCAGCGGATGGACAGGGGGCTCTAATGAGCAGTTCTTC
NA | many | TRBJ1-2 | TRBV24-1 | CATSDPGRSEGYTF | TGTGCCACCAGTGACCCGGGACGGTCGGAGGGCTACACCTTC
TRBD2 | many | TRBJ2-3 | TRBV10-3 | CAISEGTSGTKDTQYF | TGTGCCATCAGTGAGGGGACTAGCGGGACCAAAGATACGCAGTATTTT
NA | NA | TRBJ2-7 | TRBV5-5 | CATSPEGREWSYEQYF | TGTGCCACCAGCCCGGAGGGCCGGGAATGGTCCTACGAGCAGTACTTC
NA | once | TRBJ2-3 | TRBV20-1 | CSARVELLTDTQYF | TGCAGTGCTAGAGTAGAGTTATTGACAGATACGCAGTATTTT
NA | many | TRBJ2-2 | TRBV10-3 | CAISESRGHTGELFF | TGTGCCATCAGTGAGTCGAGAGGTCACACCGGGGAGCTGTTTTTT
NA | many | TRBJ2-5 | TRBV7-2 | CASSSLPQETQYF | TGTGCCAGCAGCTCCCTCCCCCAAGAGACCCAGTACTTC
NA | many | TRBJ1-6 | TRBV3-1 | CASSQGSRGYNSPLHF | TGTGCCAGCAGCCAAGGTTCCAGGGGATATAATTCACCCCTCCACTTT
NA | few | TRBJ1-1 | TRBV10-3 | CAISESDLGGDAAEAFF | TGTGCCATCAGTGAGTCGGACCTAGGAGGGGACGCCGCTGAAGCTTTCTTT
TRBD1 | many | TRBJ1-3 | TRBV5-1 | CASSPTGTGNGNTIYF | TGCGCCAGCAGCCCCACCGGGACAGGGAATGGAAACACCATATATTTT
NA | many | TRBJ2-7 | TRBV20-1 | CSATPGEPPYEQYF | TGCAGTGCTACTCCCGGGGAGCCCCCCTACGAGCAGTACTTC
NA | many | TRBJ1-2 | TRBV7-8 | CASSLRSRTDPSGYTF | TGTGCCAGCAGCTTAAGGTCCAGGACAGATCCCTCGGGCTACACCTTC
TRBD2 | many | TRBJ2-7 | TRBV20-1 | CSTLAGVYEQYF | TGCAGTACACTAGCGGGAGTTTACGAGCAGTACTTC
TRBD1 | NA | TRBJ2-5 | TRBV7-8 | CASSSGQGLETQYF | TGTGCCAGCAGCTCCGGACAGGGGCTTGAGACCCAGTACTTC
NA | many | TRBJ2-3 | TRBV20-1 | CSASYGSPILNTQYF | TGCAGTGCTAGTTATGGCTCACCTATACTAAATACGCAGTATTTT
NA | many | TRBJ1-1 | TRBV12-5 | CASGLVPDGVVVTEAFF | TGTGCTAGTGGTTTGGTACCCGATGGGGTGGTGGTCACTGAAGCTTTCTTT
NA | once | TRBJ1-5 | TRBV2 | CASSQQSGNQPQHF | TGTGCCAGCAGTCAACAGTCAGGCAATCAGCCCCAGCATTTT
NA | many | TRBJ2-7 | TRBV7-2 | CASSFRLWGQGSEQYF | TGTGCCAGCAGCTTCCGCCTTTGGGGTCAGGGGAGCGAGCAGTACTTC
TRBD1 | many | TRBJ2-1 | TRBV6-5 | CATAFGQGLGEQFF | TGTGCGACTGCCTTCGGACAGGGCCTTGGTGAGCAGTTCTTC
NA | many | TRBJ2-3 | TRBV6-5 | CASRRELTDTQYF | TGTGCCAGCAGGAGGGAACTCACAGATACGCAGTATTTT
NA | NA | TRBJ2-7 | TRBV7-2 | CASSPRDPNYEQYF | TGTGCCAGCAGCCCCCGGGACCCTAACTACGAGCAGTACTTC
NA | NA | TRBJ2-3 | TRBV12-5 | CASGSGSTRTDTQYF | TGTGCTAGTGGTTCCGGTTCAACCCGCACAGATACGCAGTATTTT
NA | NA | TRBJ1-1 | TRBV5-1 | CASSLDLKLGTEAFF | TGCGCCAGCAGCTTGGATCTCAAACTAGGGACTGAAGCTTTCTTT
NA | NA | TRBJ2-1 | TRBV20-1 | CSARPSGLAYNEQFF | TGCAGTGCTAGACCCTCAGGACTGGCCTACAATGAGCAGTTCTTC
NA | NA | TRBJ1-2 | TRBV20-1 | CSARDRTLLDGYTF | TGCAGTGCTAGAGACCGAACTCTTTTGGACGGCTACACCTTC
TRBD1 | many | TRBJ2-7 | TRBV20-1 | CSAVVTGTFGQYF | TGCAGTGCTGTGGTGACAGGGACATTTGGGCAGTACTTC
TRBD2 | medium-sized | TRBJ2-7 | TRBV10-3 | CAISEIRLAGFYEQYF | TGTGCCATCAGTGAAATTCGGCTAGCGGGTTTCTACGAGCAGTACTTC
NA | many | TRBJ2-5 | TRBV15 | CATSPLGRKETQYF | TGTGCCACCAGCCCGCTGGGACGGAAAGAGACCCAGTACTTC
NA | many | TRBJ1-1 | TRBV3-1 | CASSQVFSDTEAFF | TGTGCCAGCAGCCAAGTTTTCTCTGACACTGAAGCTTTCTTT
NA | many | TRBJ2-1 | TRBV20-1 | CSAGGRGATSYNEQFF | TGCAGTGCGGGTGGACGGGGGGCGACGTCCTACAATGAGCAGTTCTTC
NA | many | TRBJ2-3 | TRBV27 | CASSLSPFGTDTQYF | TGTGCCAGCAGTTTATCTCCGTTCGGCACAGATACGCAGTATTTT
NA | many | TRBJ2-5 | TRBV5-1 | CASSLWGETQYF | TGCGCCAGCAGCTTGTGGGGTGAGACCCAGTACTTC
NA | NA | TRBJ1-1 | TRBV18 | CASSRIGAEAFF | TGTGCCAGCTCCCGGATTGGCGCTGAAGCTTTCTTT
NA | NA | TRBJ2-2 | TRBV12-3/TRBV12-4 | CASSLAINGELFF | TGTGCCAGCAGTTTAGCCATAAACGGGGAGCTGTTTTTT
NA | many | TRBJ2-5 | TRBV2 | CASSETGPGETQYF | TGTGCCAGCAGTGAAACTGGGCCCGGGGAGACCCAGTACTTC
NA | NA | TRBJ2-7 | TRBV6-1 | CASRNDYFSYEQYF | TGTGCCAGCAGGAACGACTATTTCTCCTACGAGCAGTACTTC
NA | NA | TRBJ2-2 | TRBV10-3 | CATEDRRVNTGELFF | TGTGCCACCGAGGACAGACGAGTGAACACCGGGGAGCTGTTTTTT
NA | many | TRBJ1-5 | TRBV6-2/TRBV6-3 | CASSYRGVDSQPQHF | TGTGCCAGCAGTTACAGGGGGGTGGATAGTCAGCCCCAGCATTTT
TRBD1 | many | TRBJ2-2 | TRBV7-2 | CASSLQGVRTGELFF | TGTGCCAGCAGCTTGCAGGGGGTCCGCACCGGGGAGCTGTTTTTT
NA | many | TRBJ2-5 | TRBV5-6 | CASSLVPSRETQYF | TGTGCCAGCAGCTTGGTGCCTAGTCGAGAGACCCAGTACTTC
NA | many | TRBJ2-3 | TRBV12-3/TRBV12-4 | CASSLAVTDTQYF | TGTGCCAGCAGTTTGGCTGTCACAGATACGCAGTATTTT